This paragraph reports one T cell receptor (beta chain). Its target is not known. CDR3 length: 18 residues. Germline V gene sequence: CDR1 LNHDA, CDR2 SQIVND (reference sequence). Trimming left V 4 bases short and J 0 bases short, with 19 bases between. This sample is part of a study of T cell responses to AZD1222 COVID-19 vaccine. Across the study: Pooled samples include second doses given at about 4 or 12 weeks. Study-level results: Donors, mostly white British, included more females; clonal diversity was possibly underestimated. Regions 160-218 and 743-854 dominated among vaccine-associated CD4 TCRs spanning spike. Repertoires were sampled only after the peak T cell response.

Generated by immunoSEQ multiplex PCR, the TCRdb table keeps only in-frame clones and is missing some. The repertoire has some 150,000 clones, around nine tenths of them found once; the top ten carry approximately 1.8%. The TCR comes from an adult in good health. The sample here was peripheral blood, taken on day 0 of AZD1222 vaccination. The J gene is TRBJ2-1, the V gene TRBV19; no definite D call. This CDR3 is CASSNPGERGSSYNEQFF. The CDR3, as DNA: TGTGCCAGTAGTAATCCTGGGGAAAGAGGAAGCTCCTACAATGAGCAGTTCTTC.